The source of this TCR beta chain is a study of long-term antiretroviral therapy in people with HIV. V dropped 4 bases and J dropped 14; count of bases not matched to a gene: 6. CDR1 DFQATT and CDR2 SNEGSKA come from the germline V gene (reference sequence). The CDR3 sequence is 10 residues long. With survey level as its setting, the immunoSEQ assay was v3.0. Data came from immunoSEQ multiplex PCR; TCRdb stores just in-frame clones and leaves some out. The profile shows roughly 20,000 clones, about 89% of them singletons. Only a few counts were recorded for this clone. The material sequenced was unsorted PBMCs, taken 0.5 years after starting antiretroviral therapy. This chain uses TRBV20-1 with TRBJ1-2, with 8 bases aligning to TRBD1. This clonotype was sampled from a man aged 35-49 years with HIV. The CDR3 sequence: CSATRTGWTF. The CDR3 region has the DNA TGCAGTGCTACAAGGACAGGGTGGACCTTC.